What follows is one T cell receptor (beta chain) and its context. These data originate in a study of blood T cell repertoires in COVID-19. Sequenced by immunoSEQ multiplex PCR; TCRdb stores in-frame clones only, minus some. The data contain almost 90,000 clones, roughly 91% of them singletons. Enrolment of Seattle patients took place during active infection, and they were followed longitudinally. The length of the CDR3 is 14 residues. The germline CDR1 and CDR2 sequences are SGHNT and YYREEE (reference sequence). The V gene lost 4 bases and the J gene lost 1 base, with 9 bases spanning the gap. The sequencing sample was made of peripheral blood. The chain has TRBV5-4 and TRBJ1-3; the D is unclear. This clonotype was sampled from a young man with COVID-19, enrolled during active disease. CDR3 loop: CASSPDGSGNTIYF. In DNA form, the CDR3 reads TGTGCCAGCAGCCCCGACGGGTCTGGAAACACCATATATTTT.